This entry is about one TCR beta chain. The sample belongs to a study of blood T cell repertoires in COVID-19. In the study overall: Specimens from acute and convalescent COVID-19 originated in the United States, Italy and Spain. Nucleic acid was either cDNA or gDNA, and it came from T cells, B-cell-depleted T cells, or PBMCs.

The V segment lost 0 bases and the J segment 5 bases; nucleotides outside the gene matches: 6. The CDR3 consists of 17 residues. Germline CDR1 is SGHDN and CDR2 is FVKESK. Original processing methods: The authors estimated nucleated cell counts from reference gene primer amplification. Clones were read by immunoSEQ multiplex PCR, and TCRdb kept only the in-frame ones, dropping some. V, J and clone size are those of that table, while D and trimming were read from the DNA. This sample yields fewer than 200,000 clones, of which roughly 87% are seen a single time; approximately 2% belongs to the top ten.

The TCR originated in a man aged 18 to 29 who had recovered from COVID-19. The sample comprised peripheral blood. The rearrangement links TRBV14 to TRBJ2-1; 11 nucleotides agree with TRBD2. CDR3 protein: CASSQEIPGLADNEQFF. In nucleotides, the CDR3 is TGTGCCAGCAGCCAAGAAATCCCGGGACTAGCGGACAATGAGCAGTTCTTC.